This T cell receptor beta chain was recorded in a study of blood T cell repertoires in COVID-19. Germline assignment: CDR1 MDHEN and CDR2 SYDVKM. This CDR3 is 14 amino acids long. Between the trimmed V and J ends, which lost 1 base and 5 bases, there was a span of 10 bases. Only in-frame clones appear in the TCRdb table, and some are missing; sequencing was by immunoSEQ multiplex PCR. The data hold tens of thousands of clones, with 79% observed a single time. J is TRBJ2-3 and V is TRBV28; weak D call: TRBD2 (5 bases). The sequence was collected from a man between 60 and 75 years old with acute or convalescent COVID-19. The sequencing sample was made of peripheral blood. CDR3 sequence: CASSLYGSGDTQYF. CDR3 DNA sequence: TGTGCCAGCAGTTTATATGGGAGTGGAGATACGCAGTATTTT.